These 8 T cell receptor beta chains came from one sample sequenced in a study of early T cells in non-severe SARS-CoV-2 infection. TCRdb reanalysed the 5' RACE reads using MiXCR and keeps one entry per CDR3 protein. The sample lists about 130,000 distinct CDR3 sequences, about 16% occurring once. The specimen was whole blood. These receptors originate from an adult who was a healthcare worker with PCR-confirmed SARS-CoV-2 infection or an uninfected control (not recorded which).

The chain combines TRBV5-1 with TRBJ2-5; 7 bases line up with TRBD2. Germline V gene sequence: CDR1 SGHRS, CDR2 YFSETQ. J gave up 3 bases and V 0 bases, and 5 bases lay outside the gene matches. The CDR3 contains 15 residues. The CDR3: CASSLAAGTKETQYF. The CDR3 DNA reads TGCGCCAGCAGCTTGGCCGCGGGGACTAAAGAGACCCAGTACTTC.

The chain combines TRBV5-5 with TRBJ1-1; 7 bases map to TRBD1. In germline, CDR1 is SGHKS, CDR2 YYEKEE (reference sequence). CDR3 length equals 14 residues. Trimming cost V 1 base and J 5 bases; bases outside gene matches: 5. DNA for the CDR3: TGTGCCAGCAGCTTGAATAGGGGGCGGACTGAAGCTTTCTTT. It yields the protein CASSLNRGRTEAFF.

The rearrangement uses TRBV3-1 and TRBJ1-6, with a tentative D call TRBD1 (6 bases). The germline gives CDR1 LGHDT, CDR2 YNNKEL (reference sequence). V was cut by 4 bases and J by 10 bases, with 20 bases left in between. CDR3 length: 16 amino acids. The CDR3 DNA follows: TGTGCCAGCAGCCCTTATCTACAGGGCTCGCAGTCACCCCTCCACTTT. Amino acids: CASSPYLQGSQSPLHF.

V gene TRBV5-1 combines with J gene TRBJ1-1; no clear D. Trimming pared 1 base from V and 4 bases from J, leaving 8 bases between. Germline V gene data show CDR1 as SGHRS and CDR2 as YFSETQ. The CDR3 contains 13 residues. CDR3 in DNA: TGCGCCAGCAGCTTGACATGGTTCACTGAAGCTTTCTTT. Amino acids: CASSLTWFTEAFF.

This clonotype was counted only a few times. The V gene is TRBV29-1, the J gene TRBJ2-1, with TRBD2 matching 9 bases. Germline V CDR1 and CDR2: SQVTM, ANQGSEA. Germline trimming cut 3 bases from V and 7 bases from J; bases unmatched to any gene: 4. This CDR3 is built from 13 residues. The CDR3 region has the DNA TGCAGCGTTGAGGGTCTAGCGGGGAATGAGCAGTTCTTC. This encodes CSVEGLAGNEQFF.

The gene calls are TRBV9 and TRBJ2-6; unclear D gene. The length of the CDR3 is 16 residues. Germline CDR1 and CDR2: SGDLS and YYNGEE. The germline V and J ends were trimmed by 3 bases and 0 bases, with 10 bases remaining between them. CDR3 in amino acids: CASSALYRSGANVLTF. The CDR3 DNA reads as TGTGCCAGCAGCGCACTTTATCGCTCTGGGGCCAACGTCCTGACTTTC.

A note on this clonotype: Relative to the germline gene, one junction end is altered; a read error may explain this. The chain links TRBV11-2 to TRBJ2-2; D assignment may be TRBD1 or TRBD2 (5 bases each). Looked up from germline, CDR1 is SGHAT and CDR2 is FQNNGV. There are 15 residues in the CDR3. The chain's CDR3 is CVSSSGPGGTGELFF. The CDR3 nucleotides are TGTGTCAGCAGTTCGGGGCCAGGAGGCACCGGGGAGCTGTTTTTT. Combining the CDR3 with reference TRBV11-2 and TRBJ2-2 gives the whole variable domain EAGVAQSPRYKIIEKRQSVAFWCNPISGHATLYWYQQILGQGPKLLIQFQNNGVVDDSQLPKDRFSAERLKGVDSTLKIQPAKLEDSAVYLCVSSSGPGGTGELFFGEGSRLTVL.

V gene TRBV5-1 combines with J gene TRBJ2-5; 7 bases map to TRBD2. The V gene end was trimmed by 5 bases and the J gene end by 1 base; junction bases not matched to a gene: 5. The CDR3 consists of 14 residues. Germline CDR1 reads SGHRS; CDR2 reads YFSETQ. The CDR3 loop reads CASRLGTTQETQYF. CDR3 bases: TGCGCCAGCAGACTCGGGACTACCCAAGAGACCCAGTACTTC.